This T cell receptor (beta chain) came from a study of cytomegalovirus exposure and HLA in healthy donors. The CDR3 is 10 amino acids. Germline lookup yields CDR1 DFQATT and CDR2 SNEGSKA (reference sequence). Amplification used 60 Vbeta primers and 13 Jbeta primers. The repertoire was sequenced with immunoSEQ multiplex PCR; TCRdb's copy has only in-frame clones and lacks some. The sample holds over 85,000 clones; around 76% are singletons and the top ten take roughly an eighth. General study points: Available immune exposure information was restricted to CMV serostatus only. Analysis was carried out at a later point, and it linked a missense DCLRE1C variant to TCR beta V- and J-gene trimming. Clonal expansion, a later analysis showed, was greater in HLA-associated TCR beta chains than in equally common others.

Details on this clone: What it binds is unknown.

Sequences were obtained from PBMCs. The chain recombines TRBV20-1 with TRBJ2-3; the D gene is possibly TRBD1 (6 bases). The TCR originated in a man younger than 40 in good health and CMV-seropositive. CDR3 in amino acids: CSAQGFSQYF. DNA for the CDR3: TGCAGCGCCCAGGGGTTTTCGCAGTATTTT.